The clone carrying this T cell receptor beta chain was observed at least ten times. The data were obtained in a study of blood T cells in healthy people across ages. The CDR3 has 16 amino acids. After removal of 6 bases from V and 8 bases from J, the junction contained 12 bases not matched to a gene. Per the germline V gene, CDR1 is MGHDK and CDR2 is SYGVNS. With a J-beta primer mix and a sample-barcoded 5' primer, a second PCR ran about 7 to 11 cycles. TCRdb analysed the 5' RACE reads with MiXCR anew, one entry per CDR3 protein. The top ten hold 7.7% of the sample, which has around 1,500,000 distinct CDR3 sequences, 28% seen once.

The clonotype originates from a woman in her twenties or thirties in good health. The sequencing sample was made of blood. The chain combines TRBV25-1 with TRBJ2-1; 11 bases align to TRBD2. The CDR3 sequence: CASRPAGTSGRDEQFF. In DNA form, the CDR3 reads TGTGCCAGCAGGCCGGCCGGGACTAGCGGTAGGGATGAGCAGTTCTTC.